The text below deals with one TCR beta chain. What this receptor recognizes is not known. No clone much larger than this one lies a single base away; base qualities are absent. This specimen belongs to a study of OX40 agonist ivuxolimab in advanced cancers. The study in broad terms: Ivuxolimab was a fully human IgG2 agonistic monoclonal antibody targeting the costimulatory receptor OX40 (CD134). Three dose-escalation patients achieved partial responses, one with hepatocellular carcinoma and two with cutaneous melanoma. Peripheral TCRbeta sequencing aimed to test whether ivuxolimab altered TCR sequence diversity and caused clonal T-cell expansion. In the dose-escalation cohort, 82.7% of patients were male, and the mean age was approximately 60 years, with a range of 23 to 79. The paper reports the monotherapy dose-escalation portion (N of about 47 patients) of the phase I ivuxolimab trial. Intravenous ivuxolimab was administered to patients every 2 weeks at six dose levels: 0.01, 0.1, 0.3, 1.5, 3 and 10 mg/kg. Prior anti-PD-1, anti-PD-L1 or anti-CTLA-4 therapy was permitted, and roughly two fifths of dose-escalation patients had received checkpoint inhibitors. Of the approximately 50 dose-escalation patients, hepatocellular carcinoma was present in about 20, melanoma in some 15, renal cell carcinoma in 9 and head and neck cancer in 9.

Overall results and qualifications from the work: After ivuxolimab, CD8+ T cells had more expanded clones than CD4+ T cells on average. In partial responders in the 0.1-3.0 mg/kg groups, normalized peripheral clonal expansion was found to be among the lowest, especially among CD8+ T cells. At doses from 0.1 to 3.0 mg/kg, clonal expansion was seen in both CD4+ and CD8+ blood T cells between baseline and week 6. Low levels of normalized T-cell clonal expansion were also shown by some nonresponding patients. The antigen specificity of the peripheral T cells that underwent clonal expansion was not determined.

Patients with a history of autoimmune disease or receiving systemic immunosuppression were excluded from the trial. In every dose cohort, peripheral blood was drawn for TCR sequencing at baseline, cycle 4 day 1, and cycle 7 day 1. Samples were obtained from an open-label, multicenter, first-in-human phase I dose-escalation trial of ivuxolimab. Adults with locally advanced or metastatic melanoma, renal cell, hepatocellular, or head and neck squamous cell carcinoma were enrolled in the trial. Before TCR sequencing, CD4+ T cells and CD8+ T cells were sorted from peripheral blood as separate populations. To sequence the TCRbeta CDR3 region, genomic DNA was isolated from the sorted cells. The immunoSEQ Assay was used for sequencing of TCRbeta CDR3 regions. Drawn from immuneACCESS, this table holds only the in-frame rearrangements with V and J called that TCRdb kept. Clones are partly lost; checked studies trace under half to an unresolved V gene and leave the rest unexplained. Within this sample are tens of thousands of clones, with more than 75% of them counted one time only. The top ten hold about 5.1% of the sample.

The input for sequencing was CD4+ or CD8+ T cells sorted from blood, taken in a trial of the OX40 agonist ivuxolimab. This TCR was sampled from an adult with an advanced solid tumor such as melanoma, head and neck, liver or kidney cancer.

The sequenced DNA is TGTGCCAGCAGCTCCGGGACACTATCCTACGAGCAGTACTTC. This codes for CASSSGTLSYEQYF. The sequence joins TRBV11-3 to TRBJ2-7; a tentative D call is TRBD1 (6 bases match). The CDR3 holds 14 amino acids from the cysteine to the phenylalanine. Only CDR3 DNA remains: 42 bases, in frame from the first base. CDR1 is given as SGHNT and CDR2 as YENEEA, both from the germline V gene. V and J are truncated by 4 bases and 1 base respectively, leaving an intervening sequence of 11 bases. Beyond the CDR3, the reference TRBV11-3 and TRBJ2-7 genes provide the residues; the full variable domain reads: EAGVVQSPRYKIIEKKQPVAFWCNPISGHNTLYWYLQNLGQGPELLIRYENEEAVDDSQLPKDRFSAERLKGVDSTLKIQPAELGDSAVYLCASSSGTLSYEQYFGPGTRLTVT.